The source of this T cell receptor beta chain is a study of graft-versus-host responses after intestinal transplantation. Regarding the study as a whole: Graft-donor T cell macrochimerism coincided with high graft-versus-host to host-versus-graft clonal ratios in allografts.

The CDR3 runs to 19 residues. With respect to this clone: Its antigen is as yet unknown.

Assay used: immunoSEQ multiplex PCR; TCRdb lists only in-frame clones, some missing. The repertoire has about 130,000 clones, just over 90% of them found once; the top ten carry around 0.15%. This sample comprised unstimulated CD4+ T cells sorted from spleen or lymph node cells, obtained before intestinal transplant. This chain joins TRBV21-1 and TRBJ2-3; TRBD2, the D gene given by the table, was not confirmed from the DNA. TRBV21-1 is reported as a pseudogene. The TCR originated in a human donor who received an intestinal transplant. The CDR3 loop reads CASTSPGLVEELGEHTQYF. The CDR3 DNA follows: TGTGCCAGCACCTCTCCGGGACTAGTGGAAGAGTTGGGGGAACATACGCAGTATTTT.